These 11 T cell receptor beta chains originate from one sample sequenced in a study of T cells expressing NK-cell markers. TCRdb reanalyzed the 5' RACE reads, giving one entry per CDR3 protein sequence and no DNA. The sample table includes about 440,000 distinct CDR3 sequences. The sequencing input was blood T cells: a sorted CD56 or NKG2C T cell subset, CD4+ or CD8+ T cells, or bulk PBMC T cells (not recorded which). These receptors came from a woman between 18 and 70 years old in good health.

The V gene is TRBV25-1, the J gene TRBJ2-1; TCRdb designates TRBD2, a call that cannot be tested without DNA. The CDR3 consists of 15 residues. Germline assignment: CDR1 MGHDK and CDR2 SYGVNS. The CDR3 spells CASSAGLAASNEQFF.

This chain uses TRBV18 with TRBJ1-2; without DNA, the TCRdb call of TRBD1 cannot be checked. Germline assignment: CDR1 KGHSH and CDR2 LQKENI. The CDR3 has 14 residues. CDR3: CASSPGGAQYGYTF.

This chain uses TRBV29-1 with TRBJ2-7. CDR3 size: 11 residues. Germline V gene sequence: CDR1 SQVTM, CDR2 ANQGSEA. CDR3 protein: CSVEAEYEQYF.

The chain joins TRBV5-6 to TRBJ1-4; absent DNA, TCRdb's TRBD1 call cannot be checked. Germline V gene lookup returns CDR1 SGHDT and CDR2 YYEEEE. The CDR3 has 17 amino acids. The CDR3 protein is CASSLRDRGFWDEKLFF. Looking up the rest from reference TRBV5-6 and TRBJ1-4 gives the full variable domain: DAGVTQSPTHLIKTRGQQVTLRCSPKSGHDTVSWYQQALGQGPQFIFQYYEEEERQRGNFPDRFSGHQFPNYSSELNVNALLLGDSALYLCASSLRDRGFWDEKLFFGSGTQLSVL.

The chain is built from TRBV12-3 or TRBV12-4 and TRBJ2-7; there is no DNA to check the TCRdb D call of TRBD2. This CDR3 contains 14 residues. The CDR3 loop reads CASSPGLSPYEQYF.

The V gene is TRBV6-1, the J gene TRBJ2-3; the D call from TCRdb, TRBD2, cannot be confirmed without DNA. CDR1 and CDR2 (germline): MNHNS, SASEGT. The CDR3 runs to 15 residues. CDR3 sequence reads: CASSRGGTSTDTQYF.

CDR3: CASSPLGYGELFF. The J gene is TRBJ2-2, the V gene TRBV19. This CDR3 contains 13 residues. The germline gives CDR1 LNHDA, CDR2 SQIVND (reference sequence).

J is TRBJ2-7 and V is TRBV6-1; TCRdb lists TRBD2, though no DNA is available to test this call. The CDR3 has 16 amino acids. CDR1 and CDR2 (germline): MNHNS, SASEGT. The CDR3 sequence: CASSLNSGRVAYEQYF.

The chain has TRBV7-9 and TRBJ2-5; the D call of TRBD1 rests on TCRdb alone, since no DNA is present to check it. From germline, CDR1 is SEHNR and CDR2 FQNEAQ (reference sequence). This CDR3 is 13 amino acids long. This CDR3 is CASAGNSGETQYF.

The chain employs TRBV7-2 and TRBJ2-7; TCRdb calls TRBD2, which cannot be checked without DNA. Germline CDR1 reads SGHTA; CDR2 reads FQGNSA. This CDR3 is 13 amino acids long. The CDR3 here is CASSTDSPGEQYF.

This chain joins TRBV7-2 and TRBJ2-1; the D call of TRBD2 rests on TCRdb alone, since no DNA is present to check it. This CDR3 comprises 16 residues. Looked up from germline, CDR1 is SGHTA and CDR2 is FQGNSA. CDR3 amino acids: CASRRLAGGLINEQFF.